This TCR beta chain stems from a study of shared clonotypes between healthy human individuals. The data were produced by immunoSEQ multiplex PCR, yet TCRdb's version contains in-frame clones alone and is incomplete. The sample has roughly 2.2 million clones, around 92% seen once. Per germline, CDR1 SGDLS and CDR2 YYNGEE. The CDR3 contains 15 residues. Trimming cost V 2 bases and J 12 bases; bases outside gene matches: 13. This chain uses TRBV9 with TRBJ2-4; 8 nucleotides agree with TRBD2. Sequenced: naive CD4+ T cells from PBMCs. Subset: CD45RA+ positively selected. The TCR sequence derives from a man in his late teens or twenties in good health. Some clones in this sample may be carry-over from other donors' samples. CDR3 nucleotide sequence: TGTGCCAGCAGCGTCGACGGGGGGGACTATACGGATCAGTACTTC. Translated: CASSVDGGDYTDQYF.